These 30 T cell receptor beta chains share one sample of origin, sequenced in a study of T cells after yellow fever vaccination. Each CDR3 protein is one row after TCRdb ran MiXCR on the 5' RACE reads. Of 500,000 to 650,000 distinct CDR3 sequences in the sample, roughly an eighth are singletons; the top ten hold 14% to 15%. Sequenced material: PBMCs, taken on the day of the yellow fever booster vaccination. The receptors stem from a man younger than 45 who received the YFV17D yellow fever vaccine.

A few counts support this clonotype. J is TRBJ1-3 and V is TRBV5-4; the D is unclear. Germline V gives CDR1 SGHNT, CDR2 YYREEE (reference sequence). V shed 0 bases and J shed 4 bases, with 11 bases lying between them. The CDR3 runs 15 residues. CDR3 protein: CASSLARSEGNTIYF. CDR3 nucleotides: TGTGCCAGCAGCTTGGCCCGCAGTGAGGGAAACACCATATATTTT.

CDR3 amino acids: CSARVPGHPSQYF. In nucleotides, the CDR3 is TGCAGTGCTAGAGTGCCGGGTCATCCTTCTCAGTACTTC. The V and J genes are TRBV20-1 and TRBJ2-7; D gene ambiguous. Per germline, CDR1 DFQATT and CDR2 SNEGSKA (reference sequence). The CDR3 consists of 13 residues. Trimming took off 1 base at V and 10 bases at J, with 17 bases between the two ends.

The chain links TRBV5-4 to TRBJ2-2; D might be TRBD2 (7 bases). The CDR3 is 16 residues long. Germline CDR1 is SGHNT and CDR2 is YYREEE (reference sequence). V was trimmed by 3 bases and J by 0 bases, leaving 12 bases between them. The CDR3 DNA reads as TGTGCCAGCAGCTCCCGGGGGGCAGCGAACACCGGGGAGCTGTTTTTT. Protein product: CASSSRGAANTGELFF.

This clonotype was seen a few times. The chain has TRBV18 and TRBJ2-7; the D gene is possibly TRBD1 (5 bases). V dropped 2 bases and J dropped 7 bases, with 12 bases sitting between them. This CDR3 has 13 residues. Germline loops: CDR1 KGHSH, CDR2 LQKENI. The CDR3 DNA reads TGTGCCAGCTCACCAAGGGGCCCGAGAGAGCAGTACTTC. It codes for CASSPRGPREQYF.

This chain joins TRBV7-2 and TRBJ1-1; perhaps TRBD1 as D (6 bases). This CDR3 spans 13 amino acids. The V end lost 8 bases, the J end lost 1 base, and 11 bases lay between the germline ends. Germline values: CDR1 SGHTA, CDR2 FQGNSA. CDR3 in DNA: TGTGCCAGCTCGCGGGGACAGAACACTGAAGCTTTCTTT. Residues: CASSRGQNTEAFF.

This rearrangement joins TRBV24-1 to TRBJ2-7; a weak D match, TRBD1 (6 bases). CDR3 length: 13 amino acids. V lost 7 bases and J 4 bases, leaving 13 bases between the germline ends. Germline V gene data show CDR1 as KGHDR and CDR2 as SFDVKD. The CDR3 DNA reads TGTGCCACCAGCGGACAGTCACAATACGAGCAGTACTTC. Translation gives CATSGQSQYEQYF.

The chain uses TRBV5-1 and TRBJ2-1, with D hard to call. Per the germline V gene, CDR1 is SGHRS and CDR2 is YFSETQ. There are 17 residues in the CDR3. V was pared by 0 bases and J by 7 bases, with 20 bases between. CDR3 in amino acids: CASSLGHTVSGANEQFF. CDR3 DNA: TGCGCCAGCAGCTTGGGTCATACAGTTAGTGGAGCGAATGAGCAGTTCTTC.

At least ten counts were recorded for this clonotype. The rearrangement links TRBV20-1 to TRBJ2-2; TRBD2 might be the D (5 bases). The CDR3 is made up of 12 amino acids. Trimming cost V 5 bases and J 9 bases, with 13 bases left between them. The germline V gene has CDR1 DFQATT and CDR2 SNEGSKA (reference sequence). Here the CDR3 reads CSAQDSRRELFF. DNA of the CDR3: TGCAGTGCTCAGGACTCCCGCAGGGAGCTGTTTTTT.

The CDR3 here is CAWSVPTVGTGELFF. For the CDR3, the DNA is TGTGCCTGGAGTGTACCGACGGTAGGAACCGGGGAGCTGTTTTTT. The rearrangement joins TRBV30 to TRBJ2-2; D uncertain. This CDR3 region has 15 residues. V was clipped by 0 bases and J by 5 bases, with 13 bases between them. Germline V gene lookup returns CDR1 GTSNPN and CDR2 SVGIG (reference sequence).

V and J are TRBV5-6 and TRBJ2-2; 9 nucleotides align to TRBD2. CDR1 SGHDT and CDR2 YYEEEE come from the germline V gene. J gave up 6 bases and V 0 bases, and 3 bases lay outside the gene matches. The CDR3 runs 15 residues. Here the CDR3 DNA reads TGTGCCAGCAGCTTGGGAATAGCGGGAGCCGGGGAGCTGTTTTTT. This translates into CASSLGIAGAGELFF.

The V gene is TRBV30, the J gene TRBJ1-2; D uncertain. Trimming shortened V by 2 bases and J by 1 base, and 14 bases separated the two germline ends. Germline loops: CDR1 GTSNPN, CDR2 SVGIG (reference sequence). The CDR3 is 15 amino acids. The DNA of the CDR3 is TGTGCCTGGAGTTCCCGTAAGGCGATTAACTATGGCTACACCTTC. It codes for CAWSSRKAINYGYTF.

This clonotype was detected only a few times. The V call is TRBV10-3, the J call TRBJ2-6; D uncertain. The CDR3 sequence is 17 residues long. V was shortened by 10 bases and J by 0 bases, with 19 bases between the two germline ends. The germline CDR1 and CDR2 sequences are ENHRY and SYGVKD. In DNA form, the CDR3 reads TGTGCCACCCCAAGGTCCGGAAACCGCTCTGGGGCCAACGTCCTGACTTTC. It is translated as CATPRSGNRSGANVLTF.

This clonotype was seen more than once but under ten times. The chain recombines TRBV7-2 with TRBJ2-1; 7 bases agree with TRBD1. The germline V gene encodes CDR1 SGHTA and CDR2 FQGNSA. The CDR3 totals 17 residues. The J segment lost 5 bases and the V segment lost 1 base, leaving 11 bases of the junction unmatched. The CDR3 DNA reads as TGTGCCAGCAGCTTAGGGCCCTACGGACAGGAGAACAATGAGCAGTTCTTC. It is translated as CASSLGPYGQENNEQFF.

This clonotype was picked up a small number of times. The chain has TRBV29-1 and TRBJ2-1; D uncertain. V lost 4 bases, J lost 10 bases, and 8 bases lay in between. The CDR3 is 10 amino acids. Looked up from germline, CDR1 is SQVTM and CDR2 is ANQGSEA. The CDR3 nucleotides read TGCAGCGTTGGACGTAACGAGCAGTTCTTC. Encoded protein: CSVGRNEQFF.

This clonotype was detected a few times. In DNA form, the CDR3 reads TGCAGCGTTGAGGGGATGGCGGGAGAGGTTGAGCAGTTCTTC. Encoded protein: CSVEGMAGEVEQFF. The chain combines TRBV29-1 with TRBJ2-1, with 7 bases fitting TRBD2. This CDR3 is built from 14 residues. Germline-derived CDR1 and CDR2 are SQVTM and ANQGSEA. V lost 3 bases to trimming and J lost 9 bases; unmatched junction nucleotides: 11.

The V and J genes are TRBV15 and TRBJ2-5; tentatively, D is TRBD1 (5 bases). Looked up from germline, CDR1 is LNHNV and CDR2 is YYDKDF (reference sequence). Between the trimmed V and J ends, which lost 3 bases and 4 bases, there was a span of 12 bases. The length of the CDR3 is 14 residues. This chain's CDR3 is CATSRQGVGETQYF. The CDR3 DNA is TGTGCCACCAGCAGGCAGGGTGTGGGAGAGACCCAGTACTTC.

The chain has TRBV19 and TRBJ1-2; TRBD1 is a possible D gene (6 bases). CDR1 is LNHDA, CDR2 SQIVND, per germline (reference sequence). This CDR3 is 16 amino acids long. Trimming shortened V by 7 bases and J by 3 bases, and 21 bases separated the two germline ends. CDR3 sequence: CASNTPGRGGHYGYTF. The CDR3 DNA reads TGTGCCAGTAACACCCCGGGTCGAGGGGGTCACTATGGCTACACCTTC.

This rearrangement joins TRBV10-3 to TRBJ2-1; 8 nucleotides agree with TRBD1. V lost 1 base, J lost 8 bases, and 13 bases stayed unmatched. Germline lookup yields CDR1 ENHRY and CDR2 SYGVKD. This CDR3 region has 17 residues. The CDR3 here is CAISEYDFGQGEDEQFF. The CDR3 DNA reads as TGTGCCATCAGTGAGTACGATTTCGGACAGGGTGAGGATGAGCAGTTCTTC.

This clonotype turned up a few times. As DNA, the CDR3 is TGCGCCAGCAGCCAAGCCCCGGGGACTAGCGGGAGAATGGTCAATGAGCAGTTCTTC. Its translation: CASSQAPGTSGRMVNEQFF. The J gene is TRBJ2-1, the V gene TRBV4-3, with 14 bases aligning to TRBD2. The CDR3 has 19 amino acids. With 1 base clipped from V and 6 bases from J, the junction kept 11 bases outside the gene matches. Per the germline V gene, CDR1 is LGHNA and CDR2 is YSLEER.

This clonotype was counted ten times or more. V usage is TRBV28 and J usage is TRBJ2-2; 9 nucleotides align to TRBD2. The V gene end was trimmed by 8 bases and the J gene end by 6 bases; junction bases not matched to a gene: 10. The CDR3 length is 15 residues. From germline, CDR1 is MDHEN and CDR2 SYDVKM. CDR3 bases: TGTGCCAGCCAACCCGGGATAGCGGGAGCCGGGGAGCTGTTTTTT. This gives the protein CASQPGIAGAGELFF.

This clonotype came up a few times. V usage is TRBV6-1 and J usage is TRBJ2-3; 7 bases agree with TRBD1. CDR1 MNHNS and CDR2 SASEGT come from the germline V gene. The CDR3 is made up of 15 amino acids. V shed 6 bases, J shed 0 bases, and the junction held 6 bases outside the gene matches. The CDR3 reads CASRRTGVSTDTQYF. CDR3 nucleotide sequence: TGTGCCAGCAGAAGGACAGGAGTAAGCACAGATACGCAGTATTTT.

This clonotype was recorded many times. The V gene is TRBV12-3 or TRBV12-4, the J gene TRBJ2-5; 10 bases are a match to TRBD2. V shed 5 bases and J 2 bases; nucleotides not matched to a gene: 8. The CDR3 runs to 16 residues. This CDR3 reads CASSTSSGRFQETQYF. As DNA, the CDR3 is TGTGCCAGCAGTACCTCTAGCGGGAGATTTCAAGAGACCCAGTACTTC.

This clonotype was detected a few times. The CDR3 here is CASRGTVSYGYTF. CDR3 bases: TGTGCCAGCAGGGGGACAGTGAGCTATGGCTACACCTTC. The rearrangement links TRBV6-2 or TRBV6-3 to TRBJ1-2; 7 bases align to TRBD1. Per the germline V gene, CDR1 is MNHEY and CDR2 is SVGEGT. V was pared by 6 bases and J by 4 bases, with 5 bases of the junction left unmatched. This CDR3 is 13 amino acids long.

The chain carries TRBV6-2 or TRBV6-3 and TRBJ1-1; D not resolved. This CDR3 region has 13 residues. Trimming stripped 7 bases from V and 1 base from J, with 10 bases between. Germline CDR1 reads MNHEY; CDR2 reads SVGEGT. CDR3 sequence: CASNGLRNTEAFF. The DNA of the CDR3 is TGTGCCAGCAACGGGCTTCGGAACACTGAAGCTTTCTTT.

This chain joins TRBV6-2 or TRBV6-3 and TRBJ2-7, with a tentative D call TRBD1 (6 bases). V lost 4 bases, J lost 1 base, and 17 bases lay in between. Germline V gives CDR1 MNHEY, CDR2 SVGEGT. This CDR3 spans 16 amino acids. The CDR3 region is CASSSEDRRRSYEQYF. The CDR3 DNA reads as TGTGCCAGCAGTTCCGAGGACAGACGAAGATCCTACGAGCAGTACTTC.

The chain carries TRBV7-2 and TRBJ2-7, with 8 bases matching TRBD2. The J segment lost 3 bases and the V segment lost 4 bases, leaving 8 bases of the junction unmatched. The CDR3 has 15 residues. Germline V gives CDR1 SGHTA, CDR2 FQGNSA. CDR3 coding DNA: TGTGCCAGCAGCTCCCGCAGCGCGGGAGGCTACGAGCAGTACTTC. It encodes CASSSRSAGGYEQYF.

This clonotype was counted a few times. The chain recombines TRBV11-2 with TRBJ2-7, with a weak D call TRBD2 (6 bases). The CDR3 runs 15 residues. CDR1 SGHAT and CDR2 FQNNGV come from the germline V gene. V shed 1 base and J shed 0 bases, with 10 bases lying between them. The CDR3 region has the DNA TGTGCCAGCAGCTTAGCGGCGGGGTCCTCCTACGAGCAGTACTTC. Translation: CASSLAAGSSYEQYF.

The V and J genes are TRBV20-1 and TRBJ2-3, with a weak D call TRBD1 (6 bases). CDR1 and CDR2 from the germline V gene are DFQATT and SNEGSKA (reference sequence). Trimming removed 0 bases at V and 6 bases at J, with 13 bases between. This CDR3 is built from 14 residues. The CDR3 bases are TGCAGTGCTAGAGAAGGGGGAAGTGTGGATACGCAGTATTTT. Translation gives CSAREGGSVDTQYF.

This sequence joins TRBV7-2 and TRBJ2-7; no clear D gene. The CDR3 spans 14 residues. Trimming pared 6 bases from V and 1 base from J, leaving 13 bases between. Germline lookup yields CDR1 SGHTA and CDR2 FQGNSA. CDR3 region: CASRQTPGSYEQYF. The CDR3 DNA is TGTGCCAGCAGACAAACCCCGGGTTCCTACGAGCAGTACTTC.

This clonotype showed up many times. This chain uses TRBV7-2 with TRBJ2-3; TRBD2 agrees at 8 bases. Losses at the gene ends were 4 bases for V and 9 bases for J; bases not matched to a gene: 9. The CDR3 totals 14 residues. Germline values: CDR1 SGHTA, CDR2 FQGNSA. The CDR3 DNA follows: TGTGCCAGCAGCTGGACCGGGACTAGTGACACGCAGTATTTT. This codes for CASSWTGTSDTQYF.